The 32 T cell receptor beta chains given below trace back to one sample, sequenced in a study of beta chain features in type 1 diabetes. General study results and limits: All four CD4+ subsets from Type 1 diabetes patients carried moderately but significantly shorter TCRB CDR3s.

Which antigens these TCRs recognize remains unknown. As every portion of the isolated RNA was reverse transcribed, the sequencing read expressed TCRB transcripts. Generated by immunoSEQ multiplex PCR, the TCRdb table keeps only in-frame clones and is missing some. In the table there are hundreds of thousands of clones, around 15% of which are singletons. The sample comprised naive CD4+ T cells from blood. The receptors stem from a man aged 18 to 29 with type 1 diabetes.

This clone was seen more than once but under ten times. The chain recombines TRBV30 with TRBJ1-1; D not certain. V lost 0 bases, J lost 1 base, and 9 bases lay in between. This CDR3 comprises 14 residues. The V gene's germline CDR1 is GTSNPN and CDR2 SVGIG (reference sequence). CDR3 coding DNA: TGTGCCTGGAGTGTACTATTGGCGAACACTGAAGCTTTCTTT. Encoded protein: CAWSVLLANTEAFF.

CDR3 bases: TGCGCCAGCAGAGGACAGGCCGACTCCTACGAGCAGTACTTC. Amino acids: CASRGQADSYEQYF. The chain employs TRBV5-1 and TRBJ2-7; TRBD1 matches at 7 bases. V dropped 5 bases and J dropped 0; count of bases not matched to a gene: 5. From germline, CDR1 is SGHRS and CDR2 YFSETQ. The CDR3 has 14 residues.

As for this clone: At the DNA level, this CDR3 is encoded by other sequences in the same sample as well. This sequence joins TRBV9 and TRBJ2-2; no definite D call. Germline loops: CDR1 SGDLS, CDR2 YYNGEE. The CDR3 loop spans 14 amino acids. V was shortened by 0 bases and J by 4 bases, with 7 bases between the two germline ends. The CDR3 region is CASSVGGSTGELFF. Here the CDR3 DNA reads TGTGCCAGCAGCGTAGGGGGTAGCACCGGGGAGCTGTTTTTT.

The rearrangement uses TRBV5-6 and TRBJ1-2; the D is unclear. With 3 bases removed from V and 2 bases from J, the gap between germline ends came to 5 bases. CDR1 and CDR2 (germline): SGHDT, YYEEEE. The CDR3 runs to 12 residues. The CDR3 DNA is TGTGCCAGCAGCTGGGAGAACTATGGCTACACCTTC. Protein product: CASSWENYGYTF.

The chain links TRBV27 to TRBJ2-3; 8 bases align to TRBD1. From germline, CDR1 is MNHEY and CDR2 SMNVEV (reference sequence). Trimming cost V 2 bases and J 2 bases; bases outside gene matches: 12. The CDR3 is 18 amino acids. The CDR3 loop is CASSLMGIGRGLTDTQYF. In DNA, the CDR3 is TGTGCCAGCAGTTTAATGGGTATCGGCAGGGGGCTCACAGATACGCAGTATTTT.

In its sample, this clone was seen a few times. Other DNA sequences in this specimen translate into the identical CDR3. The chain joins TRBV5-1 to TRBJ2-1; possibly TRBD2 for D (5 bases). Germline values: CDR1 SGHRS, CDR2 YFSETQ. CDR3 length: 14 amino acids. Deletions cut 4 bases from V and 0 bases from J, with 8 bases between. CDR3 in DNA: TGCGCCAGCAGCCTCAGCGGCTCCTACAATGAGCAGTTCTTC. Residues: CASSLSGSYNEQFF. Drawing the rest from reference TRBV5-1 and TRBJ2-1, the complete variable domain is KAGVTQTPRYLIKTRGQQVTLSCSPISGHRSVSWYQQTPGQGLQFLFEYFSETQRNKGNFPGRFSGRQFSNSRSEMNVSTLELGDSALYLCASSLSGSYNEQFFGPGTRLTVL.

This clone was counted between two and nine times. This CDR3 is CASSLAVDVVGDEQFF. The CDR3 DNA reads as TGCGCCAGCAGCTTGGCCGTTGACGTAGTCGGGGATGAGCAGTTCTTC. V and J are TRBV5-1 and TRBJ2-1, with a possible D match to TRBD2 (5 bases). V gave up 0 bases and J gave up 8 bases, with 18 bases separating them. The CDR3 extends over 16 amino acids. From germline, CDR1 is SGHRS and CDR2 YFSETQ.

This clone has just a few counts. CDR3 DNA sequence: TGTGCCAGCAGCCTACAGGGGTGGGAGACCCAGTACTTC. Protein: CASSLQGWETQYF. The chain recombines TRBV7-9 with TRBJ2-5; TRBD1 matches at 7 bases. The CDR3 extends over 13 amino acids. The germline V gene has CDR1 SEHNR and CDR2 FQNEAQ (reference sequence). The ends lost 5 bases at V and 5 bases at J; junction bases unmatched: 5.

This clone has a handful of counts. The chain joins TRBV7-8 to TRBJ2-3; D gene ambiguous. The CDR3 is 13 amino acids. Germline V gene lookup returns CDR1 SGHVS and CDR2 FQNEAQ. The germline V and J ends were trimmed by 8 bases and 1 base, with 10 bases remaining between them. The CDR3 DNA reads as TGTGCCAGCCGTACTTGGGGCACAGATACGCAGTATTTT. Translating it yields CASRTWGTDTQYF.

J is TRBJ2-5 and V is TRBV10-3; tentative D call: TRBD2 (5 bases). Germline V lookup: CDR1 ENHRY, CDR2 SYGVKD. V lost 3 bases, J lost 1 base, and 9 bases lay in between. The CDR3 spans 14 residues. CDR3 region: CAISEEGPQETQYF. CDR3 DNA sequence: TGTGCCATCAGTGAAGAGGGCCCCCAAGAGACCCAGTACTTC.

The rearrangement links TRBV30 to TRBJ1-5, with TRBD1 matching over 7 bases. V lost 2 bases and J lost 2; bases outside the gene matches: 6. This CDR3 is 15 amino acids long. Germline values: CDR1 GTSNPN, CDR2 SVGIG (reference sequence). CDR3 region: CAWSQGVGGNQPQHF. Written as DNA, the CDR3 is TGTGCCTGGAGTCAGGGGGTGGGTGGCAATCAGCCCCAGCATTTT.

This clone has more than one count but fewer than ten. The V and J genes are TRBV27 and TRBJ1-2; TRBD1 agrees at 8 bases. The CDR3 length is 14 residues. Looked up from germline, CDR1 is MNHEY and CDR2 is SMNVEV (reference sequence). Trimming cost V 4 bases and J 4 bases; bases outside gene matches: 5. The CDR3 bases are TGTGCCAGCAGTTCAGCAGGGGGCATCTATGGCTACACCTTC. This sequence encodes CASSSAGGIYGYTF.

CDR3 DNA sequence: TGTGCCATCAGTGCCCCCTCTGGAAACACCATATATTTT. Encoded protein: CAISAPSGNTIYF. The chain is built from TRBV10-3 and TRBJ1-3; D not resolved. CDR1 is ENHRY and CDR2 is SYGVKD in the germline V gene. V dropped 4 bases and J dropped 0 bases, with 4 bases sitting between them. CDR3 size: 13 residues.

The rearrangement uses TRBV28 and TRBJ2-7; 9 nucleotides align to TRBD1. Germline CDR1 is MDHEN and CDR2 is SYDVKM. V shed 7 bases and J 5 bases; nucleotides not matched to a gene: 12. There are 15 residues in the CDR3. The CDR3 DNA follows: TGTGCCAGCACCCTAGCCGGGACAGGGAAAAACGAGCAGTACTTC. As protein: CASTLAGTGKNEQYF.

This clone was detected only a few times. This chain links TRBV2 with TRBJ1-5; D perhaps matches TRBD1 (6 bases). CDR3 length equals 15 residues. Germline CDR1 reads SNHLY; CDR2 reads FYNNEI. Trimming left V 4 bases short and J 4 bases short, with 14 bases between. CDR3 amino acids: CASSVQGRGNQPQHF. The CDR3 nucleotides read TGTGCCAGCAGTGTACAGGGAAGAGGGAATCAGCCCCAGCATTTT.

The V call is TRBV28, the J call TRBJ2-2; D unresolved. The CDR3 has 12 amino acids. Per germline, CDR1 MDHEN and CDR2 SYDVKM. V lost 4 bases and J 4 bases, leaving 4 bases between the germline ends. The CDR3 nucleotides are TGTGCCAGCAGTTCTAGCACCGGGGAGCTGTTTTTT. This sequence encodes CASSSSTGELFF. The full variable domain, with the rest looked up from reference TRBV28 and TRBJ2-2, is DVKVTQSSRYLVKRTGEKVFLECVQDMDHENMFWYRQDPGLGLRLIYFSYDVKMKEKGDIPEGYSVSREKKERFSLILESASTNQTSMYLCASSSSTGELFFGEGSRLTVL.

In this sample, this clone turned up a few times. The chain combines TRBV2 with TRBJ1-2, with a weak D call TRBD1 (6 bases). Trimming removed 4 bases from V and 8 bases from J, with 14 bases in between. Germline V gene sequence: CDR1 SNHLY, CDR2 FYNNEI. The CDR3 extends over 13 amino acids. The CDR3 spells CASSANRAGGYTF. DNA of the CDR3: TGTGCCAGCAGTGCGAACAGGGCTGGGGGCTACACCTTC.

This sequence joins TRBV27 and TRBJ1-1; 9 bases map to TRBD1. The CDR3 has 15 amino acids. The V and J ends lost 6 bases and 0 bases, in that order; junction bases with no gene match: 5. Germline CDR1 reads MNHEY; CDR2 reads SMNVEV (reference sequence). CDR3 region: CASSHGQGLNTEAFF. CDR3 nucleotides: TGTGCCAGCAGCCACGGACAGGGGTTGAACACTGAAGCTTTCTTT.

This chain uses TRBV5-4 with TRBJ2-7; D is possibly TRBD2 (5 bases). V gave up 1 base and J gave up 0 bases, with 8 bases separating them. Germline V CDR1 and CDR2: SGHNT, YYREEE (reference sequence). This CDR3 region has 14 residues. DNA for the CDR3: TGTGCCAGCAGCTTGATGGGGAGCTCCTACGAGCAGTACTTC. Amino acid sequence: CASSLMGSSYEQYF.

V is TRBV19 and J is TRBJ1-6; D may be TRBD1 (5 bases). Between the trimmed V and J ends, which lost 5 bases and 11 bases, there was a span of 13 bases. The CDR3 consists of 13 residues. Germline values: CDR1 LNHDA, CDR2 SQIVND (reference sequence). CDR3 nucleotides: TGTGCCAGTAGTGCCCAAGGGGAGGCACCCCTCCACTTT. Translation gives CASSAQGEAPLHF. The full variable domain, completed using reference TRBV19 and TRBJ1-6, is DGGITQSPKYLFRKEGQNVTLSCEQNLNHDAMYWYRQDPGQGLRLIYYSQIVNDFQKGDIAEGYSVSREKKESFPLTVTSAQKNPTAFYLCASSAQGEAPLHFGNGTRLTVT.

The CDR3 region is CASSVAGLADTGELFF. In DNA, the CDR3 is TGTGCCAGCAGCGTAGCGGGACTAGCGGACACCGGGGAGCTGTTTTTT. V and J are TRBV9 and TRBJ2-2, with 11 bases lining up with TRBD2. This CDR3 has 16 residues. Trimming removed 0 bases from V and 3 bases from J; junction bases left unmatched: 1. CDR1 and CDR2 from the germline V gene are SGDLS and YYNGEE.

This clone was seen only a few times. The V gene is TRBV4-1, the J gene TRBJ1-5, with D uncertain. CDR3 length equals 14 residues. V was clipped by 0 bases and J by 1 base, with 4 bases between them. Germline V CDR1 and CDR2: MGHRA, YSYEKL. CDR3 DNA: TGCGCCAGCAGCCAAGAGGCCAGCAATCAGCCCCAGCATTTT. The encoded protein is CASSQEASNQPQHF.

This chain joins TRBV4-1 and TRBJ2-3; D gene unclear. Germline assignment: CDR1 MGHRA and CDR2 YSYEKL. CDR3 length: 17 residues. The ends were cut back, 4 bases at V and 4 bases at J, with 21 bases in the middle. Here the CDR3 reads CASSRLKGVPVADTQYF. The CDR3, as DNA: TGCGCCAGCAGCCGACTTAAGGGCGTTCCCGTCGCAGATACGCAGTATTTT.

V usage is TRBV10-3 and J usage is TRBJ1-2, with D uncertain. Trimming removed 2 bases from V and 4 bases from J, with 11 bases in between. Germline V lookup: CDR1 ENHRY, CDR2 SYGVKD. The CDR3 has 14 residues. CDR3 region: CAISETMSFYGYTF. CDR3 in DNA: TGTGCCATCAGTGAGACGATGAGTTTCTATGGCTACACCTTC.

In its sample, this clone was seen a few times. CDR3 in amino acids: CASSFGGTSTNIQYF. CDR3 in DNA: TGTGCCAGCAGTTTTGGGGGGACGTCTACGAACATTCAGTACTTC. The genes are TRBV28 and TRBJ2-4, with D maybe TRBD2 (6 bases). The germline V and J ends were trimmed by 3 bases and 7 bases, with 16 bases remaining between them. The CDR3 runs to 15 residues. Looked up from germline, CDR1 is MDHEN and CDR2 is SYDVKM.

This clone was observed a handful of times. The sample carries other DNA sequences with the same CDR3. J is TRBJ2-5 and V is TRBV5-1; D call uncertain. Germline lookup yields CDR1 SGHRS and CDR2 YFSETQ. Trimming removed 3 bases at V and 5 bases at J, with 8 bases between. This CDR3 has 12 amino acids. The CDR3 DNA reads TGCGCCAGCAGCTGGGCCCAGGAGACCCAGTACTTC. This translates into CASSWAQETQYF.

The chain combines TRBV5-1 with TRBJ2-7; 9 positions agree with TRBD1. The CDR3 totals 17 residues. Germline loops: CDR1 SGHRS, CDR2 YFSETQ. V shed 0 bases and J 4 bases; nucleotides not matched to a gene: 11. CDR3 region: CASSLEGTGRASYEQYF. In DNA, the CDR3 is TGCGCCAGCAGCTTGGAGGGGACAGGGAGAGCCTCTTACGAGCAGTACTTC. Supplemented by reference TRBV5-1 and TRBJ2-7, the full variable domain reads KAGVTQTPRYLIKTRGQQVTLSCSPISGHRSVSWYQQTPGQGLQFLFEYFSETQRNKGNFPGRFSGRQFSNSRSEMNVSTLELGDSALYLCASSLEGTGRASYEQYFGPGTRLTVT.

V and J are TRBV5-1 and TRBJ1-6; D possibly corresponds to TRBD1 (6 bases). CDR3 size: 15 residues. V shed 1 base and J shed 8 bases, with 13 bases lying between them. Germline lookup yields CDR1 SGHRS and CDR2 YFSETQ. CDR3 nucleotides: TGCGCCAGCAGCTTGCAGGGGTTCGGGGATTCACCCCTCCACTTT. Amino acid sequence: CASSLQGFGDSPLHF.

This CDR3 is CAWSVPGQGNQPQHF. Written as DNA, the CDR3 is TGTGCCTGGAGTGTGCCGGGACAGGGGAATCAGCCCCAGCATTTT. V usage is TRBV30 and J usage is TRBJ1-5, with 10 bases lining up with TRBD1. V dropped 0 bases and J dropped 4; count of bases not matched to a gene: 3. This CDR3 spans 15 amino acids. The germline V gene encodes CDR1 GTSNPN and CDR2 SVGIG (reference sequence). Looking up the rest from reference TRBV30 and TRBJ1-5 gives the full variable domain: SQTIHQWPATLVQPVGSPLSLECTVEGTSNPNLYWYRQAAGRGLQLLFYSVGIGQISSEVPQNLSASRPQDRQFILSSKKLLLSDSGFYLCAWSVPGQGNQPQHFGDGTRLSIL.

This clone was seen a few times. This CDR3 reads CASSQLGGLDTGELFF. In DNA form, the CDR3 reads TGTGCCAGCAGCCAATTGGGAGGTTTGGACACCGGGGAGCTGTTTTTT. The V gene is TRBV2, the J gene TRBJ2-2; TRBD2 might be the D (6 bases). Germline lookup yields CDR1 SNHLY and CDR2 FYNNEI. V lost 6 bases and J 3 bases, leaving 17 bases between the germline ends. The CDR3 length is 16 residues.

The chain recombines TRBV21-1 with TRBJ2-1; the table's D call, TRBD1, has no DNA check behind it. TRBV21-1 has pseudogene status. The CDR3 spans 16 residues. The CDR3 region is CASSPGSVDRGNEQFF. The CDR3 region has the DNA TGTGCCAGCAGTCCGGGGTCGGTGGACAGGGGAAATGAGCAGTTCTTC.

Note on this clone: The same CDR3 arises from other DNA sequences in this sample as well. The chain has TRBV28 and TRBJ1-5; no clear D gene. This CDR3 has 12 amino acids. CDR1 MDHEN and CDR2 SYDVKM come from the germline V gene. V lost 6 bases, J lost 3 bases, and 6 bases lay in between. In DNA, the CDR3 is TGTGCCAGCAGCCTCCCCAATCAGCCCCAGCATTTT. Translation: CASSLPNQPQHF.